These T cell receptor beta chains were read from a single sample in a study of cytomegalovirus exposure and HLA in healthy donors. TCRdb's table, derived via immunoSEQ multiplex PCR, lists solely in-frame clones and lacks some. The sample has 65,000 to 95,000 clones; over 85% are singletons. The specimen was PBMCs. These receptors were collected from a woman in her thirties in good health and CMV-seronegative. The CDR3 runs from the conserved cysteine through the conserved F or W. The D gene is left open where the match is weak. For some rows the clone size is stated as once, few or many, or as a class when expanded; others skip it.

j_gene,d_gene,v_gene,abundance,CDR3nt,CDR3aa
TRBJ1-5,.,TRBV28,few,TGTGCCAGCAGCCTTCGGGGGGGCGTAGGCAATCAGCCCCAGCATTTT,CASSLRGGVGNQPQHF
TRBJ1-2,.,TRBV7-2,.,TGTGCCAGCAGCTCCCCATGGGGCGATGGCTACACCTTC,CASSSPWGDGYTF
TRBJ1-2,TRBD1,TRBV19,.,TGTGCCAGTAGTATTGAAGGGACAGGGAGCGGCTACACCTTC,CASSIEGTGSGYTF
TRBJ2-3,TRBD1,TRBV30,.,TGTGCCTGGAACACGGGACAGGGGAAGCAAGATACGCAGTATTTT,CAWNTGQGKQDTQYF
TRBJ2-5,.,TRBV18,.,TGTGCCAGCTCACCATCCCCACAAGAGACCCAGTACTTC,CASSPSPQETQYF
TRBJ1-2,.,TRBV5-5,.,TGTGCCAGCAGCTTTTCTTGGGACTTAATGTATGGCTACACCTTC,CASSFSWDLMYGYTF
TRBJ2-3,TRBD2,TRBV30,.,TGTGCCTGGAGCGCCCGCCGAGTAGCGGGGGGGCCCACAGATACGCAGTATTTT,CAWSARRVAGGPTDTQYF
TRBJ2-1,TRBD2,TRBV9,once,TGTGCCAGCAGCGTAGGGGGGACTAGCTCCAATGAGCAGTTCTTC,CASSVGGTSSNEQFF
TRBJ1-1,.,TRBV7-9,.,TGTGCCAGCAGCTTACTCGCGAAGAACACTGAAGCTTTCTTT,CASSLLAKNTEAFF
TRBJ1-3,.,TRBV7-2,.,TGTGCCAGCAGCCCTTCCCCAAGGACAGTCCACTCTGGAAACACCATATATTTT,CASSPSPRTVHSGNTIYF
TRBJ1-5,.,TRBV2,few,TGTGCCAGCAAGCGTAGGCAAGACAATCAGCCCCAGCATTTT,CASKRRQDNQPQHF
TRBJ2-3,TRBD2,TRBV7-3,.,TGTGCCAGCAGCCCGGGGCTAGCGGGGGGTCTAGATACGCAGTATTTT,CASSPGLAGGLDTQYF
TRBJ2-1,.,TRBV7-3,once,TGTGCCAGCAGCCCCCATCTTAGGCGGCAACCAGACAATGAGCAGTTCTTC,CASSPHLRRQPDNEQFF
TRBJ1-3,.,TRBV6-6,.,TGTGCCAGCAGAGCACTCTCTGGAAACACCATATATTTT,CASRALSGNTIYF